Listed below are T cell receptor beta chains from one sample, sequenced in a study of Ad26.COV2.S vaccination and SARS-CoV-2 variants. This table comes from immunoSEQ multiplex PCR, and its TCRdb copy is limited to in-frame clones, with some not included. This repertoire shows about 410,000 clones, approximately 89% found once; its top ten account for approximately 1.9%. The sample was peripheral blood, taken in a trial of Ad26.COV2.S vaccine versus placebo. The receptors here all came from a person between 18 and 60 years old who received the Ad26.COV2.S COVID-19 vaccine or a placebo. Both conserved end residues are trimmed from each CDR3. Fields, in order: V gene, J gene, CDR3 protein.

>TRBV30|TRBJ1-1
AWVGVRGEAF
>TRBV9|TRBJ1-4
ASSVSGSNEKLF
>TRBV3-1/TRBV3-2|TRBJ2-1
ASSSSSAGEEQF
>TRBV5-1|TRBJ2-7
ASSGRTGYEQY
>TRBV5-8|TRBJ2-1
ASSSRNEQF
>TRBV19|TRBJ1-4
ASSIESEKLF
>TRBV27|TRBJ2-5
ASSFFGGEGETQY
>TRBV6-2/TRBV6-3|TRBJ2-3
ASSYSREGSWDTQY
>TRBV15|TRBJ1-2
ATSRDKGSMGYGYT
>TRBV6-5|TRBJ2-3
ASTEGNADTQY
>TRBV18|TRBJ1-2
ASSPRRTTHYGYT
>TRBV11-3|TRBJ2-7
ASSLGPGREQY
>TRBV29-1|TRBJ1-3
SVEDGNRGNTIY
>TRBV27|TRBJ2-7
ASSLLGRLHYEQY
>TRBV10-3|TRBJ1-5
AISEKDRGPLNQPQH
>TRBV6-2/TRBV6-3|TRBJ2-2
ASSYRVDTGELF
>TRBV5-5|TRBJ2-1
ASSRSGTKQF
>TRBV6-6|TRBJ1-5
ASSSGGNGNQPQH
>TRBV9|TRBJ2-1
AREGHNEQF
>TRBV5-1|TRBJ2-5
ASSTGLGETQY
>TRBV11-2|TRBJ1-1
ASSLMGNTEAF
>TRBV7-3|TRBJ2-5
ASSRSGGQETQY
>TRBV2|TRBJ2-3
ASRPLAGVVDTQY
>TRBV4-3|TRBJ1-2
ASSQLTPSHGYT
>TRBV7-9|TRBJ2-7
ASSSRTVSYEQY
>TRBV28|TRBJ1-2
ASSLSEGAVGGYT
>TRBV5-5|TRBJ2-7
ASSPVGGTGGHEQY
>TRBV6-5|TRBJ1-5
ASSLGQGAGNQPQH
>TRBV6-5|TRBJ2-1
ASSITSGRVSEQF
>TRBV3-1/TRBV3-2|TRBJ2-7
ASSQDKYEQY
>TRBV5-4|TRBJ1-1
ASSLAQGQGAEAF
>TRBV19|TRBJ2-3
ASSIVGHTDTQY
>TRBV6-4|TRBJ2-5
ASSDQVPEETQY
>TRBV19|TRBJ2-2
ASSWTGGISGELF
>TRBV5-1|TRBJ2-2
ASHRLGTGELF
>TRBV2|TRBJ2-3
ARGESLGGADTQY
>TRBV10-1|TRBJ2-3
ASRGDTQY
>TRBV11-2|TRBJ2-3
ASSLELRSYTDTQY
>TRBV28|TRBJ1-4
ASSLGGQGSEKLF
>TRBV18|TRBJ1-2
ASSPGTGGYGYT
>TRBV6-5|TRBJ2-7
ASSSGLAVNEQY
>TRBV11-3|TRBJ1-1
ASSLEESEAF
>TRBV6-1|TRBJ2-7
ASSEAGTGSYEQY
>TRBV7-9|TRBJ2-1
ASSLVVDGGPGEQF
>TRBV2|TRBJ2-7
ARTQGGGYEQY